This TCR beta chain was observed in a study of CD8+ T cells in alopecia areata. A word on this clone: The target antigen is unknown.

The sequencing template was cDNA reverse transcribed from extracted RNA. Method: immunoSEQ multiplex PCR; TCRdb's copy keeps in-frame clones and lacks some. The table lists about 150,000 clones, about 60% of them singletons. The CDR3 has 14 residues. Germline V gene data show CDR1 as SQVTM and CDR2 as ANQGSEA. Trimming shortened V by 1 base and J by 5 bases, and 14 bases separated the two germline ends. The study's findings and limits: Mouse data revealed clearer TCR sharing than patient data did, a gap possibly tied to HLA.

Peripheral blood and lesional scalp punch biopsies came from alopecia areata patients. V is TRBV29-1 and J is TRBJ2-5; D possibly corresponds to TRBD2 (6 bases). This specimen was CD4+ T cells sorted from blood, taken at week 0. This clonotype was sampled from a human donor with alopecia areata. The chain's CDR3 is CSVEVGTAGETQYF. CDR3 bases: TGCAGCGTTGAAGTTGGGACTGCTGGCGAGACCCAGTACTTC.